These 23 T cell receptor beta chains originate from one sample sequenced in a study of T cells after yellow fever vaccination. A single record per CDR3 protein comes from TCRdb applying MiXCR to the 5' RACE reads. The sample has about 350,000 distinct CDR3 sequences; 8% to 9.5% are singletons. The sample here was PBMCs, taken about 41 days after the first yellow fever vaccination. The receptors come from a man between 18 and 35 years old who received the YFV17D yellow fever vaccine.

This clonotype was observed a handful of times. The chain employs TRBV12-3 or TRBV12-4 and TRBJ1-5, with 9 nucleotides matching TRBD1. There are 15 residues in the CDR3. The ends lost 3 bases at V and 5 bases at J; junction bases unmatched: 5. The CDR3 spells CASSFAGQGDQPQHF. DNA for the CDR3: TGTGCCAGCAGTTTTGCGGGACAGGGCGATCAGCCCCAGCATTTT.

There are a few counts of this clonotype. J is TRBJ1-5 and V is TRBV25-1, with 8 bases identical to TRBD1. Per the germline V gene, CDR1 is MGHDK and CDR2 is SYGVNS. With 3 bases clipped from V and 3 bases from J, the junction kept 7 bases outside the gene matches. The CDR3 totals 16 residues. CDR3 in DNA: TGTGCCAGCAGTGATAGGACAGGGAACCTCAATCAGCCCCAGCATTTT. Translated, it gives CASSDRTGNLNQPQHF.

This clonotype was observed a few times. The DNA of the CDR3 is TGTGCCAGCAGTGAAGAGGGGCCGGGGGGCTACACCTTC. Residues: CASSEEGPGGYTF. J is TRBJ1-2 and V is TRBV6-1; the D gene is possibly TRBD1 (5 bases). The CDR3 sequence is 13 residues long. Germline V gene lookup returns CDR1 MNHNS and CDR2 SASEGT. V was trimmed by 1 base and J by 8 bases, leaving 11 bases between them.

About this clonotype: A junction end diverges from the germline sequence, so it may reflect a read error. The chain is built from TRBV7-7 and TRBJ2-2; D may be TRBD1 or TRBD2 (6 bases each). CDR3 length equals 14 residues. Germline values: CDR1 SSHAT, CDR2 FNYEAQ (reference sequence). CDR3 bases: TGTGCTAGCAGCTTAGCGAGGGGGGCCGGGGAGCTGTTTTTT. Residues: CASSLARGAGELFF.

J is TRBJ2-3 and V is TRBV5-1, with 8 nucleotides matching TRBD2. V dropped 4 bases and J dropped 7; count of bases not matched to a gene: 17. CDR3 length: 17 amino acids. The germline CDR1 and CDR2 sequences are SGHRS and YFSETQ. This chain's CDR3 is CASSPGGGGPGGHTQYF. The DNA for the CDR3 is TGCGCCAGCAGCCCCGGGGGGGGCGGACCCGGGGGCCATACGCAGTATTTT.

CDR3 protein: CASGYAGNEKLFF. For the CDR3, the DNA is TGTGCCAGCGGATACGCCGGTAATGAAAAACTGTTTTTT. The V gene is TRBV28, the J gene TRBJ1-4; no clear D. The germline CDR1 and CDR2 sequences are MDHEN and SYDVKM. The CDR3 length is 13 residues. The V and J ends lost 8 bases and 4 bases respectively, with 11 bases between them.

This clonotype was counted a few times. The rearrangement uses TRBV6-1 and TRBJ1-6, with no clear D. Trimming took off 5 bases at V and 10 bases at J, with 12 bases between the two ends. This CDR3 has 13 amino acids. Germline V CDR1 and CDR2: MNHNS, SASEGT. Written as DNA, the CDR3 is TGTGCCAGCAGTACAAGAGTGGACTCACCCCTCCACTTT. It translates to CASSTRVDSPLHF.

This clonotype was observed a few times. V is TRBV12-5 and J is TRBJ2-5, with D hard to call. The CDR3 is made up of 10 amino acids. The germline CDR1 and CDR2 sequences are LGHNT and FRNRAP. With 6 bases removed from V and 5 bases from J, the gap between germline ends came to 4 bases. The CDR3 region has the DNA TGTGCTAGTGGACCCGAGACCCAGTACTTC. Translating it yields CASGPETQYF.

V and J are TRBV4-2 and TRBJ2-7; TRBD2 matches at 7 bases. CDR1 LGHNA and CDR2 YNFKEQ come from the germline V gene. This CDR3 is 15 amino acids long. Trimming took 11 bases from V and 4 from J; bases not matched to a gene: 17. CDR3 loop: CASTPAVGGVYEQYF. The CDR3, as DNA: TGTGCCTCCACCCCCGCCGTGGGGGGGGTTTACGAGCAGTACTTC.

The gene calls are TRBV29-1 and TRBJ1-4, with TRBD1 matching 7 bases. Germline V lookup: CDR1 SQVTM, CDR2 ANQGSEA. Trimming at V came to 8 bases and at J to 8 bases, leaving 11 bases not matched to a gene. The CDR3 extends over 13 amino acids. The CDR3 DNA is TGCAGCTGCACGGAACAGGGGAAAGAAAAACTGTTTTTT. Translation gives CSCTEQGKEKLFF.

This clonotype was counted many times. This chain connects TRBV6-1 to TRBJ1-1, with 7 bases matching TRBD1. Germline CDR1 is MNHNS and CDR2 is SASEGT. The CDR3 is 14 amino acids. The V gene end was trimmed by 6 bases and the J gene end by 2 bases; junction bases not matched to a gene: 6. The CDR3 region has the DNA TGTGCCAGCAGCTTCCAGGGGGGAAACACTGAAGCTTTCTTT. As protein: CASSFQGGNTEAFF.

In this sample, this clonotype turned up many times. The chain employs TRBV20-1 and TRBJ1-1, with TRBD1 identical over 7 bases. The trim removed 0 bases at V and 4 bases at J, leaving 8 bases unmatched. The CDR3 length is 15 residues. Germline V gene sequence: CDR1 DFQATT, CDR2 SNEGSKA (reference sequence). The DNA for the CDR3 is TGCAGTGCTAGAGAGGGGGACAGCTGGGGCACTGAAGCTTTCTTT. It encodes CSAREGDSWGTEAFF.

The chain links TRBV3-1 to TRBJ2-3, with 12 bases identical to TRBD2. CDR3 size: 18 residues. Germline V lookup: CDR1 LGHDT, CDR2 YNNKEL (reference sequence). V dropped 4 bases and J dropped 0; count of bases not matched to a gene: 8. In DNA form, the CDR3 reads TGTGCCAGCAGCCCCCGACTAGCGGGGGCTCTAAGCACAGATACGCAGTATTTT. Residues: CASSPRLAGALSTDTQYF.

CDR3 in amino acids: CASSSGQRGTEAFF. CDR3 in DNA: TGTGCCAGCAGCTCGGGTCAGCGGGGCACTGAAGCTTTCTTT. The rearrangement uses TRBV7-2 and TRBJ1-1; D gene uncertain. V lost 4 bases to trimming and J lost 4 bases, with 13 bases between them. The CDR3 is 14 residues long. CDR1 and CDR2 from the germline V gene are SGHTA and FQGNSA.

This clonotype has a handful of counts. The chain carries TRBV4-2 and TRBJ1-1, with D hard to call. The CDR3 extends over 16 amino acids. Looked up from germline, CDR1 is LGHNA and CDR2 is YNFKEQ. Trimming left V 0 bases short and J 0 bases short, with 11 bases between. The CDR3 spells CASSQDQSRMNTEAFF. CDR3 DNA sequence: TGTGCCAGCAGCCAAGATCAGTCTAGGATGAACACTGAAGCTTTCTTT.

This clonotype was detected a few times. The gene calls are TRBV12-3 or TRBV12-4 and TRBJ1-5; D gene unclear. CDR3 length: 14 residues. Trimming pared 4 bases from V and 3 bases from J, leaving 10 bases between. The CDR3 DNA sequence: TGTGCCAGCAGTTCGTCAATGTACAATCAGCCCCAGCATTTT. This encodes CASSSSMYNQPQHF.

This rearrangement joins TRBV4-1 to TRBJ1-2; tentative D call: TRBD1 (5 bases). This CDR3 region has 14 residues. Germline CDR1 MGHRA, CDR2 YSYEKL. The germline V and J ends were trimmed by 1 base and 8 bases, with 14 bases remaining between them. This CDR3 reads CASSQARQRYGYTF. In nucleotides, the CDR3 is TGCGCCAGCAGCCAAGCCCGACAGCGGTACGGCTACACCTTC.

The chain employs TRBV7-8 and TRBJ1-4; a possible D gene is TRBD1 (6 bases). The germline V and J ends were trimmed by 3 bases and 12 bases, with 14 bases remaining between them. Germline assignment: CDR1 SGHVS and CDR2 FQNEAQ. This CDR3 has 13 amino acids. CDR3 DNA: TGTGCCAGCAGCTTGGGTGGACAGAACGAACTGTTTTTT. Its protein is CASSLGGQNELFF.

In DNA form, the CDR3 reads TGTGCCAGCAGTTCGTGGGGGACTAGCGGATTCAATGAGCAGTTCTTC. This sequence encodes CASSSWGTSGFNEQFF. The chain combines TRBV6-2 or TRBV6-3 with TRBJ2-1, with 11 bases aligning to TRBD2. The CDR3 length is 16 residues. The germline V gene encodes CDR1 MNHEY and CDR2 SVGEGT. Trimming removed 4 bases from V and 6 bases from J; junction bases left unmatched: 8.

This clonotype was observed a few times. This may come from a read error, since a much larger clone is one base off. J is TRBJ2-5 and V is TRBV7-2, with D perhaps TRBD2 (7 bases). This CDR3 region has 13 residues. Trimming pared 3 bases from V and 5 bases from J, leaving 10 bases between. The germline V gene has CDR1 SGHTA and CDR2 FQGNSA. The CDR3 here is CASSFGGHETQYF. The CDR3 nucleotides are TGTGCCAGCAGCTTCGGGGGGCATGAGACCCAGTACTTC.

The J gene is TRBJ1-1, the V gene TRBV10-3; D may be TRBD1 (5 bases). CDR3 length: 13 residues. Trimming took off 6 bases at V and 1 base at J, with 9 bases between the two ends. Germline loops: CDR1 ENHRY, CDR2 SYGVKD. The CDR3 nucleotides read TGTGCCATCAGAACTACAGGGAACACTGAAGCTTTCTTT. It translates to CAIRTTGNTEAFF.

This chain joins TRBV30 and TRBJ2-7; 10 bases match TRBD1. Germline assignment: CDR1 GTSNPN and CDR2 SVGIG (reference sequence). The CDR3 consists of 13 residues. J gave up 5 bases and V 5 bases, and 6 bases lay outside the gene matches. The CDR3 DNA sequence: TGTGCCTGGTGGGACAGGGGTCGACACGAGCAGTACTTC. Encoded protein: CAWWDRGRHEQYF.

The chain is built from TRBV7-9 and TRBJ2-5; the D gene is possibly TRBD2 (6 bases). CDR3 length equals 15 residues. Trimming left V 1 base short and J 2 bases short, with 11 bases between. Germline CDR1 and CDR2: SEHNR and FQNEAQ (reference sequence). DNA for the CDR3: TGTGCCAGCAGCTTAGTAGGCGGGGAGCAAGAGACCCAGTACTTC. Its translation: CASSLVGGEQETQYF.